This passage covers 26 T cell receptor beta chains from one sample sequenced in a study of breast tumors, draining lymph nodes, adjacent tissues. TCRdb independently ran MiXCR on the multiplex PCR reads; one entry per CDR3 protein. This sample carries approximately 150,000 distinct CDR3 sequences, more than 25% of them seen once, and the ten largest clones take more than 3.5%. Breast cancer patients provided tissue from their axillary draining lymph nodes. The sample taken for sequencing was axillary lymph node tissue. The receptors were gathered from a female donor with breast cancer. Some clones in this sample may be carry-over from other donors' samples.

In this sample, this clonotype turned up a few times. A read error is possible here, since a much larger clone lies one base away. The chain has TRBV5-1 and TRBJ2-1; TRBD1 is a possible D gene (6 bases). Germline lookup yields CDR1 SGHRS and CDR2 YFSETQ. The CDR3 runs 14 residues. CDR3 region: CASSLPGTPNKQFF. CDR3 in DNA: TGTGCCAGCAGCCTCCCGGGGACACCCAATAAGCAGTTCTTC.

About this clonotype itself: Since a much larger clone is just one base distant, this may be a read error. The rearrangement links TRBV6-1 to TRBJ2-2; D not resolved. Germline values: CDR1 MNHNS, CDR2 SASEGT. With 5 bases removed from V and 5 bases from J, the gap between germline ends came to 9 bases. The CDR3 runs 13 residues. The CDR3 region has the DNA TGTGCCAGCAGTCAATTAAGTACCGGGGAGCTGTTTTTT. Translating it yields CASSQLSTGELFF.

This clonotype was observed at least ten times. The chain couples TRBV27 to TRBJ2-5, with TRBD2 identical over 8 bases. Losses at the gene ends were 6 bases for V and 5 bases for J; bases not matched to a gene: 8. Per germline, CDR1 MNHEY and CDR2 SMNVEV (reference sequence). The CDR3 extends over 14 amino acids. CDR3 loop: CASSRGRGAETQYF. As DNA, the CDR3 is TGTGCCAGCAGCCGGGGGCGGGGGGCGGAGACCCAGTACTTC.

Remarks on this clonotype: At one end, the junction sequence differs from germline, possibly due to a read error. The chain has TRBV19 and TRBJ1-6; D is possibly TRBD1 (5 bases). Germline V CDR1 and CDR2: LNHDA, SQIVND (reference sequence). This CDR3 has 15 residues. The CDR3 is CASSNGAHYDSPLYF. CDR3 bases: TGTGCCAGTAGTAATGGGGCTCACTATGATTCACCCCTCTACTTT.

This clonotype was seen repeatedly, ten times or more. One junction end does not reproduce the germline sequence, and a read error may be involved. The genes are TRBV7-6 and TRBJ1-2, with unresolved D. The CDR3 contains 15 residues. The germline V gene has CDR1 SGHVS and CDR2 FNYEAQ. The CDR3 coding sequence is TGTGCCAGCAGCTTAGATGCGTTTTCTAACTATGGCTACCCCTTC. Translating it yields CASSLDAFSNYGYPF.

The chain uses TRBV9 and TRBJ2-1, with D uncertain. CDR1 and CDR2 from the germline V gene are SGDLS and YYNGEE. The CDR3 is 13 amino acids. V was clipped by 0 bases and J by 10 bases, with 11 bases between them. CDR3 loop: CASSVGRCNEQFF. The CDR3 DNA is TGTGCCAGCAGCGTAGGACGGTGCAACGAGCAGTTCTTC.

This clonotype was found many times. J is TRBJ2-7 and V is TRBV20-1; 7 bases map to TRBD2. CDR3 length equals 14 residues. CDR1 and CDR2 (germline): DFQATT, SNEGSKA (reference sequence). V shed 8 bases, J shed 0 bases, and the junction held 10 bases outside the gene matches. CDR3 region: CSLVAGLSSYEQYF. The CDR3, as DNA: TGCAGTCTAGTAGCGGGCCTTAGCTCCTACGAGCAGTACTTC.

Many counts were recorded for this clonotype. The chain joins TRBV5-6 to TRBJ2-5; 7 nucleotides align to TRBD1. CDR1 and CDR2 from the germline V gene are SGHDT and YYEEEE. The trim removed 2 bases at V and 4 bases at J, leaving 11 bases unmatched. This CDR3 is 16 amino acids long. The CDR3 nucleotides are TGTGCCAGCAGCTTACCTTCGCGAAGGGGGCTAGAGACCCAGTACTTC. Its translation is CASSLPSRRGLETQYF.

This clonotype has just a few counts. The chain has TRBV28 and TRBJ2-7, with 11 nucleotides matching TRBD2. V lost 5 bases to trimming and J lost 0 bases; unmatched junction nucleotides: 6. The CDR3 sequence is 16 residues long. CDR1 is MDHEN and CDR2 is SYDVKM in the germline V gene. The CDR3 sequence: CASSPSGGSVSYEQYF. CDR3 DNA sequence: TGTGCCAGCAGTCCTAGCGGGGGGTCCGTCTCCTACGAGCAGTACTTC.

This clonotype was observed many times. The rearrangement joins TRBV27 to TRBJ2-5; 7 bases align to TRBD1. The V gene end was trimmed by 4 bases and the J gene end by 4 bases; junction bases not matched to a gene: 3. The CDR3 covers 13 residues. CDR1 is MNHEY and CDR2 is SMNVEV in the germline V gene (reference sequence). The CDR3 spells CASSSRQGETQYF. The DNA of the CDR3 is TGTGCCAGCAGTTCCCGACAGGGAGAGACCCAGTACTTC.

This clonotype was observed a few times. The V and J genes are TRBV6-2 or TRBV6-3 and TRBJ2-1, with D possibly called TRBD1 or TRBD2 (5 bases each). Germline V gene sequence: CDR1 MNHEY, CDR2 SVGEGT. Trimming removed 5 bases at V and 1 base at J, with 15 bases between. There are 16 residues in the CDR3. CDR3 region: CASSRGPSGSYNEQFF. The CDR3 coding sequence is TGTGCCAGCAGTCGGGGCCCCTCGGGGTCCTACAATGAGCAGTTCTTC.

This clonotype was counted ten times or more. CDR3 nucleotides: TGTGCCAGCAAGACTCCCGGGGAAGCTAACTATGGCTACACCTTC. Its protein is CASKTPGEANYGYTF. The chain employs TRBV5-6 and TRBJ1-2; D not resolved. The CDR3 covers 15 residues. CDR1 and CDR2 from the germline V gene are SGHDT and YYEEEE. V was shortened by 6 bases and J by 0 bases, with 15 bases between the two germline ends.

The table lists this clonotype with many counts. This chain joins TRBV24-1 and TRBJ1-3; D not certain. V lost 0 bases to trimming and J lost 5 bases, with 10 bases between them. The CDR3 runs 15 residues. The germline V gene has CDR1 KGHDR and CDR2 SFDVKD. The CDR3 DNA is TGTGCCACCAGTGATTTGCCCGGGCGGCGAAACACCATATATTTT. Translated: CATSDLPGRRNTIYF.

The chain has TRBV3-1 and TRBJ1-4; D may be TRBD1 (5 bases). Deletions cut 6 bases from V and 0 bases from J, with 14 bases between. Germline CDR1 LGHDT, CDR2 YNNKEL (reference sequence). The CDR3 length is 16 residues. CDR3 in DNA: TGTGCCAGCAGTGGATCGGCGGGGGCAACTAATGAAAAACTGTTTTTT. Protein: CASSGSAGATNEKLFF. The full variable domain, rest sourced from reference TRBV3-1 and TRBJ1-4, is DTAVSQTPKYLVTQMGNDKSIKCEQNLGHDTMYWYKQDSKKFLKIMFSYNNKELIINETVPNRFSPKSPDKAHLNLHINSLELGDSAVYFCASSGSAGATNEKLFFGSGTQLSVL.

Ten or more counts support this clonotype. This chain uses TRBV28 with TRBJ2-7; TRBD1 might be the D (5 bases). This CDR3 is built from 12 residues. Per germline, CDR1 MDHEN and CDR2 SYDVKM. The V and J ends lost 4 bases and 4 bases respectively, with 8 bases between them. The CDR3, as DNA: TGTGCCAGCAGTTCGACAGCATACGAGCAGTACTTC. The encoded protein is CASSSTAYEQYF.

The count of this clonotype is one. This sequence joins TRBV24-1 and TRBJ2-5, with D tentatively TRBD2 (6 bases). Germline V gives CDR1 KGHDR, CDR2 SFDVKD. V was trimmed by 3 bases and J by 5 bases, leaving 15 bases between them. The CDR3 is 15 amino acids. This CDR3 is CATSDRVLSGETQYF. The DNA of the CDR3 is TGTGCCACCAGTGATCGTGTCTTAAGCGGGGAGACCCAGTACTTC.

This clonotype occurred many times. The chain joins TRBV7-2 to TRBJ2-7; 7 positions agree with TRBD1. CDR1 is SGHTA and CDR2 is FQGNSA in the germline V gene. Unmatched junction bases numbered 7, after V lost 5 bases and J lost 3 bases. The CDR3 is 14 residues long. CDR3 residues: CASSAKTGNYEQYF. In DNA, the CDR3 is TGTGCCAGCAGCGCCAAGACAGGGAACTACGAGCAGTACTTC.

This clonotype was recorded many times. V is TRBV5-8 and J is TRBJ2-7, with 8 nucleotides matching TRBD1. V dropped 4 bases and J dropped 4; count of bases not matched to a gene: 10. The germline CDR1 and CDR2 sequences are SGHTS and YDEGEE. The CDR3 is 15 residues long. DNA for the CDR3: TGTGCCAGCAGCAGTCCGAGACAGGGGCTTTACGAGCAGTACTTC. Encoded protein: CASSSPRQGLYEQYF.

In this sample, this clonotype turned up many times. The chain couples TRBV2 to TRBJ1-5; TRBD1 is a possible D gene (6 bases). Germline loops: CDR1 SNHLY, CDR2 FYNNEI. CDR3 length: 15 residues. V was shortened by 6 bases and J by 4 bases, with 16 bases between the two germline ends. For the CDR3, the DNA is TGTGCCAGCAGCCCGGACAGTTTGGGGAATCAGCCCCAGCATTTT. This translates into CASSPDSLGNQPQHF.

V gene TRBV9 combines with J gene TRBJ2-5; D ambiguous. This CDR3 has 12 residues. The germline V and J ends were trimmed by 1 base and 7 bases, with 8 bases remaining between them. Germline CDR1 and CDR2: SGDLS and YYNGEE. CDR3 DNA: TGTGCCAGCAGCGTACTTCGAGGGACCCAGTACTTC. Protein product: CASSVLRGTQYF.

Many counts were recorded for this clonotype. The genes are TRBV20-1 and TRBJ2-7; 13 bases are a match to TRBD2. The junction had 16 bases not matched to a gene; V was cut back by 2 bases and J by 3 bases. The CDR3 covers 19 residues. Germline lookup yields CDR1 DFQATT and CDR2 SNEGSKA (reference sequence). CDR3 nucleotides: TGCAGTGCTAGATTTTATTCCGGGACTAGCGGGAAATCTGTCTACGAGCAGTACTTC. Protein: CSARFYSGTSGKSVYEQYF.

Many counts were recorded for this clonotype. CDR3 sequence: CASRKDPGAGYTF. CDR3 coding DNA: TGTGCCAGCAGGAAAGACCCTGGGGCTGGCTACACCTTC. This chain links TRBV2 with TRBJ1-2; D is perhaps TRBD1 (5 bases). CDR3 size: 13 residues. Trimming stripped 6 bases from V and 7 bases from J, with 15 bases between. CDR1 SNHLY and CDR2 FYNNEI come from the germline V gene.

This clonotype was seen a handful of times. This chain joins TRBV9 and TRBJ1-3; a possible D gene is TRBD1 (6 bases). This CDR3 is built from 17 residues. The germline V gene has CDR1 SGDLS and CDR2 YYNGEE. Trimming removed 0 bases at V and 1 base at J, with 14 bases between. The CDR3 loop is CASSVVSGTPSGNTIYF. In DNA form, the CDR3 reads TGTGCCAGCAGCGTAGTATCCGGGACACCATCTGGAAACACCATATATTTT. Full variable domain (rest looked up from reference TRBV9 and TRBJ1-3): DSGVTQTPKHLITATGQRVTLRCSPRSGDLSVYWYQQSLDQGLQFLIQYYNGEERAKGNILERFSAQQFPDLHSELNLSSLELGDSALYFCASSVVSGTPSGNTIYFGEGSWLTVV.

This clonotype has ten or more counts. The V call is TRBV10-2, the J call TRBJ1-6, with 8 positions matching TRBD1. With 6 bases clipped from V and 7 bases from J, the junction kept 5 bases outside the gene matches. Looked up from germline, CDR1 is WSHSY and CDR2 is SAAADI. The CDR3 runs to 14 residues. The CDR3, as DNA: TGCGCCAGCAGAGCGACAGGGGAGAATTCACCCCTCCACTTT. Protein sequence: CASRATGENSPLHF.

In its sample, this clonotype was seen many times. J is TRBJ1-3 and V is TRBV28, with a tentative D call TRBD1 (5 bases). CDR3 length: 13 residues. V gave up 4 bases and J gave up 5 bases, with 9 bases separating them. Germline lookup yields CDR1 MDHEN and CDR2 SYDVKM. The CDR3 spells CASSSGTRNTIYF. The CDR3 nucleotides read TGTGCCAGCAGTTCGGGGACCAGAAACACCATATATTTT.

This clonotype came up a few times. The rearrangement links TRBV5-4 to TRBJ2-5; 15 bases fit TRBD2. Germline CDR1 reads SGHNT; CDR2 reads YYREEE (reference sequence). The CDR3 length is 13 residues. V lost 7 bases and J lost 7; bases outside the gene matches: 2. The CDR3 region has the DNA TGTGCCAGCGGACTAGCGGGGGGGGGGACCCAGTACTTC. This translates into CASGLAGGGTQYF.